Below are 7 T cell receptor beta chains sequenced from a single sample in a study of PD-1 blockade in classical Hodgkin lymphoma. All the patients suffered relapse after autologous stem cell transplantation, and brentuximab vedotin exposure differed. Measured with immunoSEQ multiplex PCR; TCRdb has only the in-frame clones, and not every one. Counted here are 42,000 or so clones, more than 85% occurring once; the ten biggest clones make up just over 5.5%. The specimen was peripheral blood mononuclear cells (PBMCs), collected before the second cycle of nivolumab. The receptors derive from a human donor with classical Hodgkin lymphoma.

This chain connects TRBV6-1 to TRBJ1-4; D uncertain. Looked up from germline, CDR1 is MNHNS and CDR2 is SASEGT. V lost 6 bases and J 0 bases, leaving 8 bases between the germline ends. The CDR3 length is 14 residues. In DNA form, the CDR3 reads TGTGCCAGCAGATACCAGGCAACTAATGAAAAACTGTTTTTT. Amino acids: CASRYQATNEKLFF.

V usage is TRBV7-9 and J usage is TRBJ2-1; D unresolved. The length of the CDR3 is 13 residues. Germline V lookup: CDR1 SEHNR, CDR2 FQNEAQ (reference sequence). V lost 1 base, J lost 9 bases, and 10 bases lay in between. The CDR3 here is CASSLVGRPEQFF. CDR3 in DNA: TGTGCCAGCAGCTTAGTCGGTAGACCTGAGCAGTTCTTC.

The J gene is TRBJ2-7, the V gene TRBV28, with 8 bases aligning to TRBD2. Per germline, CDR1 MDHEN and CDR2 SYDVKM. The V gene end was trimmed by 6 bases and the J gene end by 4 bases; junction bases not matched to a gene: 11. The CDR3 length is 15 residues. The chain's CDR3 is CASSLFVLAEYEQYF. The CDR3 DNA sequence: TGTGCCAGCAGCCTATTTGTACTAGCGGAATACGAGCAGTACTTC.

The chain joins TRBV7-9 to TRBJ2-5, with TRBD1 matching 10 bases. CDR3 length equals 14 residues. The V gene's germline CDR1 is SEHNR and CDR2 FQNEAQ (reference sequence). The junction had 4 bases not matched to a gene; V was cut back by 5 bases and J by 4 bases. The CDR3 loop reads CASSPGTGVETQYF. The CDR3 DNA reads TGTGCCAGCAGCCCCGGGACAGGGGTAGAGACCCAGTACTTC.

This chain connects TRBV4-2 to TRBJ2-6; no clear D gene. In germline, CDR1 is LGHNA, CDR2 YNFKEQ. The CDR3 runs 16 residues. Between the trimmed V and J ends, which lost 5 bases and 1 base, there was a span of 12 bases. The CDR3 is CASSFGALSGANVLTF. The CDR3 region has the DNA TGTGCCAGCAGCTTCGGAGCGCTATCTGGGGCCAACGTCCTGACTTTC.

In nucleotides, the CDR3 is TGCGCCAGCTCCGGACTAGCGATGGGGAATGAGCAGTTCTTC. This codes for CASSGLAMGNEQFF. V is TRBV5-1 and J is TRBJ2-1; 9 nucleotides align to TRBD2. V was clipped by 7 bases and J by 7 bases; unmatched bases: 9. There are 14 residues in the CDR3. The germline V gene encodes CDR1 SGHRS and CDR2 YFSETQ.

In its sample, this clone was seen once. At one of its ends the junction is not consistent with the germline gene, which may arise from a read error. The V call is TRBV7-7, the J call TRBJ2-5; 13 bases line up with TRBD2. The CDR3 spans 14 residues. Per germline, CDR1 SSHAT and CDR2 FNYEAQ (reference sequence). The CDR3 reads CASSSGLAGETQYF. The CDR3 nucleotides read TGTGCTAGCAGCTCGGGACTAGCGGGGGAGACCCAGTACTTC.